The 30 T cell receptor beta chains listed next were all sequenced from one sample in a study of blood T cell repertoires in COVID-19. The repertoire was sequenced with immunoSEQ multiplex PCR; TCRdb's copy has only in-frame clones and lacks some. The profile shows about 200,000 clones, about 90% of them singletons. The sequenced material came from peripheral blood. Receptors originate from a man aged 50 or older with acute or convalescent COVID-19.

This chain links TRBV7-8 with TRBJ1-4; 8 positions agree with TRBD1. J lost 7 bases, V lost 4 bases, and 8 bases had no gene match. Germline V lookup: CDR1 SGHVS, CDR2 FQNEAQ. The CDR3 is 15 residues long. CDR3: CASSYNQGAVEKLFF. The DNA of the CDR3 is TGTGCCAGCAGCTACAACCAGGGGGCGGTTGAAAAACTGTTTTTT.

The gene calls are TRBV5-1 and TRBJ1-4; D is undetermined. This CDR3 has 14 amino acids. V lost 2 bases and J lost 3, with 8 bases in between. Germline V gene lookup returns CDR1 SGHRS and CDR2 YFSETQ. This CDR3 is CASSFQTPNEKLFF. DNA for the CDR3: TGCGCCAGCAGCTTTCAGACTCCTAATGAAAAACTGTTTTTT.

The CDR3: CASKSSGEQFF. DNA of the CDR3: TGTGCCAGTAAGTCTAGCGGTGAGCAGTTCTTC. The rearrangement uses TRBV19 and TRBJ2-1, with 7 bases that match TRBD2. Germline V CDR1 and CDR2: LNHDA, SQIVND (reference sequence). The CDR3 consists of 11 residues. Trimming at V came to 7 bases and at J to 9 bases, leaving 3 bases not matched to a gene.

The chain employs TRBV9 and TRBJ1-1, with 8 positions matching TRBD1. V was pared by 3 bases and J by 4 bases, with 11 bases of the junction left unmatched. CDR1 and CDR2 from the germline V gene are SGDLS and YYNGEE. This CDR3 region has 16 residues. CDR3: CASSAAGGWSSTEAFF. Here the CDR3 DNA reads TGTGCCAGCAGCGCTGCAGGGGGCTGGAGTAGCACTGAAGCTTTCTTT.

This chain uses TRBV4-1 with TRBJ1-4; tentative D call: TRBD1 (5 bases). Deletions cut 3 bases from V and 0 bases from J, with 14 bases between. This CDR3 is built from 17 residues. Germline V gives CDR1 MGHRA, CDR2 YSYEKL. CDR3 DNA sequence: TGCGCCAGCAGCCAGCCCTACCTCAGGGCAACTAATGAAAAACTGTTTTTT. This translates into CASSQPYLRATNEKLFF.

This chain uses TRBV9 with TRBJ2-1; 7 bases map to TRBD2. The CDR3 loop spans 20 amino acids. V shed 2 bases, J shed 3 bases, and the junction held 20 bases outside the gene matches. CDR1 is SGDLS, CDR2 YYNGEE, per germline. DNA of the CDR3: TGTGCCAGCAGCGTCTTAGCTCCGGGAGGCCCGATAGTTGGCTACAATGAGCAGTTCTTC. Amino acid sequence: CASSVLAPGGPIVGYNEQFF.

V is TRBV18 and J is TRBJ2-2; 9 positions agree with TRBD2. Germline V gene sequence: CDR1 KGHSH, CDR2 LQKENI. V gave up 4 bases and J gave up 0 bases; unmatched junction bases: 3. The CDR3 is 16 residues long. CDR3 DNA sequence: TGTGCCAGCTCACGACTAGCGGTAGCGAACACCGGGGAGCTGTTTTTT. It encodes CASSRLAVANTGELFF.

V and J are TRBV5-4 and TRBJ2-3, with D unresolved. The CDR3 loop spans 14 amino acids. V was pared by 3 bases and J by 1 base, with 9 bases between. The V gene's germline CDR1 is SGHNT and CDR2 YYREEE (reference sequence). The CDR3 nucleotides read TGTGCCAGCAGCTCGACTCTGCGCACAGATACGCAGTATTTT. Its protein product is CASSSTLRTDTQYF.

This clone was seen a single time. A read error may account for a junction end that differs from germline. The chain links TRBV5-1 to TRBJ2-7; D may be TRBD2 (6 bases). CDR1 SGHRS and CDR2 YFSETQ come from the germline V gene. The CDR3 has 14 amino acids. The CDR3, as DNA: TGCGCCAGCAGTTTGGGACTGGCTAACGACGAGCAGTACTTC. Encoded protein: CASSLGLANDEQYF.

The chain combines TRBV6-1 with TRBJ2-1; possibly TRBD2 for D (6 bases). Per the germline V gene, CDR1 is MNHNS and CDR2 is SASEGT. The CDR3 is 16 residues long. Between the trimmed V and J ends, which lost 0 bases and 3 bases, there was a span of 12 bases. CDR3 sequence reads: CASSEALASVYNEQFF. For the CDR3, the DNA is TGTGCCAGCAGTGAAGCCCTGGCTAGCGTCTACAATGAGCAGTTCTTC.

This chain links TRBV5-4 with TRBJ1-1, with D hard to call. From germline, CDR1 is SGHNT and CDR2 YYREEE (reference sequence). V dropped 5 bases and J dropped 6 bases, with 14 bases sitting between them. The CDR3 extends over 13 amino acids. CDR3 sequence: CASRPEGGSEAFF. CDR3 bases: TGTGCCAGCAGGCCAGAGGGAGGGTCTGAAGCTTTCTTT.

V and J are TRBV5-1 and TRBJ2-1, with D perhaps TRBD2 (6 bases). The CDR3 contains 14 residues. Germline V CDR1 and CDR2: SGHRS, YFSETQ. Trimming took 4 bases from V and 6 from J, leaving 14 bases between them. CDR3 in amino acids: CASSLGMEGNEQFF. CDR3 nucleotide sequence: TGCGCCAGCAGCCTTGGTATGGAGGGCAATGAGCAGTTCTTC.

J is TRBJ2-5 and V is TRBV19; 7 nucleotides line up with TRBD2. The trim removed 4 bases at V and 4 bases at J, leaving 9 bases unmatched. Germline V gene lookup returns CDR1 LNHDA and CDR2 SQIVND (reference sequence). CDR3 length: 15 residues. Written as DNA, the CDR3 is TGTGCCAGTAGTACGGTCGGGGGGTCCTCAGAGACCCAGTACTTC. This gives the protein CASSTVGGSSETQYF.

This clone was found a few times. The chain has TRBV9 and TRBJ1-6, with 7 nucleotides matching TRBD1. From germline, CDR1 is SGDLS and CDR2 YYNGEE. There are 16 residues in the CDR3. J was trimmed by 7 bases and V by 1 base; bases with no gene match: 8. This CDR3 is CASSVFDRADNSPLHF. For the CDR3, the DNA is TGTGCCAGCAGCGTATTTGACAGGGCTGACAATTCACCCCTCCACTTT.

This chain joins TRBV19 and TRBJ2-5; TRBD1 aligns across 9 bases. This CDR3 has 15 amino acids. Germline assignment: CDR1 LNHDA and CDR2 SQIVND (reference sequence). V dropped 6 bases and J dropped 5; count of bases not matched to a gene: 10. The CDR3 DNA reads as TGTGCCAGTAGCATACAGGGGGCGATAGGGGAGACCCAGTACTTC. Its translation is CASSIQGAIGETQYF. Filled out from reference TRBV19 and TRBJ2-5, the complete variable domain reads DGGITQSPKYLFRKEGQNVTLSCEQNLNHDAMYWYRQDPGQGLRLIYYSQIVNDFQKGDIAEGYSVSREKKESFPLTVTSAQKNPTAFYLCASSIQGAIGETQYFGPGTRLLVL.

This rearrangement joins TRBV30 to TRBJ2-7; D is perhaps TRBD2 (6 bases). The CDR3 runs to 15 residues. Per the germline V gene, CDR1 is GTSNPN and CDR2 is SVGIG (reference sequence). Trimming shortened V by 2 bases and J by 4 bases, and 18 bases separated the two germline ends. The CDR3 is CAWSTPGLGDYEQYF. The CDR3 nucleotides read TGTGCCTGGAGTACGCCGGGACTCGGGGATTACGAGCAGTACTTC.

J is TRBJ2-3 and V is TRBV29-1; 7 bases align to TRBD2. CDR3 size: 13 residues. Germline loops: CDR1 SQVTM, CDR2 ANQGSEA. Trimming took 7 bases from V and 0 from J; bases not matched to a gene: 4. The CDR3 here is CSARLASTDTQYF. CDR3 in DNA: TGCAGCGCGAGACTAGCCAGCACAGATACGCAGTATTTT.

The chain carries TRBV10-3 and TRBJ2-3; TRBD1 matches at 11 bases. This CDR3 has 14 residues. CDR1 is ENHRY, CDR2 SYGVKD, per germline. J gave up 7 bases and V 2 bases, and 2 bases lay outside the gene matches. In nucleotides, the CDR3 is TGTGCCATCAGTGAGGGACAGGGGGCAAATACGCAGTATTTT. Protein product: CAISEGQGANTQYF.

The genes are TRBV10-3 and TRBJ2-3; unclear D gene. The CDR3 extends over 14 amino acids. Germline CDR1 ENHRY, CDR2 SYGVKD. V was shortened by 3 bases and J by 2 bases, with 9 bases between the two germline ends. The CDR3, as DNA: TGTGCCATCAGTGACCAGTCTTCCACAGATACGCAGTATTTT. The encoded protein is CAISDQSSTDTQYF.

This sequence joins TRBV15 and TRBJ2-1; tentative D call: TRBD2 (5 bases). V was cut by 5 bases and J by 4 bases, with 12 bases left in between. The CDR3 is 14 residues long. Germline V gene lookup returns CDR1 LNHNV and CDR2 YYDKDF (reference sequence). The CDR3 DNA sequence: TGTGCCACCAGCCCACGACCGGGATACAATGAGCAGTTCTTC. Residues: CATSPRPGYNEQFF.

The rearrangement uses TRBV18 and TRBJ2-2; 7 bases fit TRBD1. The CDR3 loop spans 15 amino acids. Germline V gene sequence: CDR1 KGHSH, CDR2 LQKENI. With 3 bases clipped from V and 5 bases from J, the junction kept 6 bases outside the gene matches. CDR3 protein: CASSPGTVPTGELFF. The CDR3 coding sequence is TGTGCCAGCTCACCGGGGACAGTACCTACCGGGGAGCTGTTTTTT.

On this clone: Different DNA sequences within this sample yield the same CDR3. The rearrangement uses TRBV28 and TRBJ1-5; the D is unclear. Germline CDR1 is MDHEN and CDR2 is SYDVKM. Trimming cost V 3 bases and J 5 bases, with 8 bases left between them. This CDR3 contains 13 residues. The CDR3 nucleotides read TGTGCCAGCAGTTTCTTCGGGGATCAGCCCCAGCATTTT. Translating gives CASSFFGDQPQHF.

This clone was recorded once. This chain uses TRBV6-5 with TRBJ2-5; D is perhaps TRBD2 (5 bases). Trimming removed 5 bases at V and 3 bases at J, with 16 bases between. This CDR3 comprises 15 residues. Germline lookup yields CDR1 MNHEY and CDR2 SVGAGI. The DNA of the CDR3 is TGTGCCAGCAGTCCGAGGGAAAACAGAAAAGAGACCCAGTACTTC. This sequence encodes CASSPRENRKETQYF.

The rearrangement joins TRBV5-4 to TRBJ2-5; D is undetermined. CDR3 size: 15 residues. Trimming left V 1 base short and J 4 bases short, with 14 bases between. Germline V gives CDR1 SGHNT, CDR2 YYREEE (reference sequence). CDR3 sequence reads: CASSLPLAASETQYF. The CDR3 coding sequence is TGTGCCAGCAGCTTGCCATTAGCTGCTTCAGAGACCCAGTACTTC.

This clone was seen just once. The chain combines TRBV4-1 with TRBJ2-7; 16 bases are shared with TRBD2. There are 18 residues in the CDR3. CDR1 is MGHRA, CDR2 YSYEKL, per germline. J lost 0 bases, V lost 3 bases, and 5 bases had no gene match. The CDR3, as DNA: TGCGCCAGCAGCCAGGGGGGACTAGCGGGAGGGAGCTCCTACGAGCAGTACTTC. Translation: CASSQGGLAGGSSYEQYF.

The chain combines TRBV5-4 with TRBJ1-6; 7 bases match TRBD1. The CDR3 runs to 16 residues. Looked up from germline, CDR1 is SGHNT and CDR2 is YYREEE (reference sequence). Trimming cost V 4 bases and J 14 bases; bases outside gene matches: 18. The CDR3 protein is CASSRPGAGGIGALHF. CDR3 coding DNA: TGTGCCAGCAGCCGCCCGGGGGCAGGGGGTATTGGGGCCCTCCACTTT. The complete variable domain, with remaining parts taken from reference TRBV5-4 and TRBJ1-6, reads ETGVTQSPTHLIKTRGQQVTLRCSSQSGHNTVSWYQQALGQGPQFIFQYYREEENGRGNFPPRFSGLQFPNYSSELNVNALELDDSALYLCASSRPGAGGIGALHFGNGTRLTVT.

V usage is TRBV25-1 and J usage is TRBJ2-7; D might be TRBD2 (6 bases). Germline CDR1 is MGHDK and CDR2 is SYGVNS. The CDR3 extends over 11 amino acids. V was clipped by 9 bases and J by 5 bases, with 11 bases between them. CDR3: CARGLGDEQYV. In DNA, the CDR3 is TGTGCCAGGGGACTCGGGGACGAGCAGTACGTC.

The count of this clone is one. The chain couples TRBV7-2 to TRBJ2-3; 12 positions match TRBD2. This CDR3 comprises 17 residues. The V segment lost 4 bases and the J segment 2 bases; nucleotides outside the gene matches: 7. Germline lookup yields CDR1 SGHTA and CDR2 FQGNSA. The DNA of the CDR3 is TGTGCCAGCAGCTCCCGACTAGCGGGAGTAATCACAGATACGCAGTATTTT. This sequence encodes CASSSRLAGVITDTQYF.

This sequence joins TRBV28 and TRBJ2-1; TRBD1 matches at 7 bases. V was pared by 2 bases and J by 7 bases, with 8 bases of the junction left unmatched. The germline CDR1 and CDR2 sequences are MDHEN and SYDVKM. This CDR3 region has 15 residues. Written as DNA, the CDR3 is TGTGCCAGCAGTTTAAGGGCAGGGGGACGTAATGAGCAGTTCTTC. As protein: CASSLRAGGRNEQFF.

Only one count was recorded for this clone. J is TRBJ1-6 and V is TRBV6-1; 7 positions match TRBD1. This CDR3 region has 17 residues. J was trimmed by 9 bases and V by 4 bases; bases with no gene match: 15. CDR1 is MNHNS, CDR2 SASEGT, per germline. CDR3 DNA: TGTGCCAGCAGTGCAAACAGGGGATCCTATCAGGGTTCACCCCTCCACTTT. The encoded protein is CASSANRGSYQGSPLHF.